The present T cell receptor (beta chain) was sequenced within a study of Ad26.COV2.S vaccination and SARS-CoV-2 variants. Study context: Into the muscle, Ad26.COV2.S was dosed once or twice, 56 days apart. Study-wide results and caveats: Researchers reported similar non-spike TCR breadth in vaccine and placebo recipients. Substantial post-vaccination breadth of spike-specific CD8+ and CD4+ T cell responses was reported.

Noted treatment: 15 to 20 received Ad26.COV2.S at low or high dose, single or two shots; roughly five received placebo; per-sample allocation not given. Sampling was done on day 63 after the first vaccine or placebo injection. The individual, an adult aged 18-55 years, was a donor in Boston. Sequencing used immunoSEQ multiplex PCR; TCRdb keeps in-frame clones, though not all of them. The sample has about 420,000 clones; roughly 90% are singletons. Points on this clone: Its antigen is as yet unknown.

Germline CDR1 SEHNR, CDR2 FQNEAQ (reference sequence). This CDR3 has 14 residues. The V end was cut by 3 bases, the J end by 2 bases, with 8 bases between. The sequencing used peripheral blood, collected in a trial of Ad26.COV2.S vaccine versus placebo. The receptor comes from a person between 18 and 65 years old who received the Ad26.COV2.S COVID-19 vaccine or a placebo. The V gene is TRBV7-9, the J gene TRBJ1-3; no definite D call. CDR3 DNA sequence: TGTGCCAGCAGCTTTGCGGGAACTGGAAACACCATATATTTT. The encoded protein is CASSFAGTGNTIYF.